A single sample gave rise to the 8 T cell receptor beta chains below, sequenced in a study of T-cell reconstitution after alpha-beta-depleted transplantation in children. Molecular barcoding with unique molecular identifiers was used for the TCRbeta library. TCRdb processed the PCR reads anew with MiXCR; each CDR3 protein has one entry. This sample has 280,000 or so distinct CDR3 sequences, with around 10% found just once. The sequences come from peripheral blood, collected 180 days after TCRalphabeta/CD19-depleted stem cell transplant. These receptor sequences come from a male patient under 10 years old who had a stem cell transplant for chronic granulomatous disease, so the T cells may come from the graft donor.

The sample holds many counts of this clonotype. J is TRBJ1-5 and V is TRBV28; 8 bases match TRBD1. This CDR3 comprises 14 residues. V shed 6 bases and J 10 bases; nucleotides not matched to a gene: 11. Germline V gene lookup returns CDR1 MDHEN and CDR2 SYDVKM. The CDR3 protein is CASRSDRGDVPQHF. The DNA for the CDR3 is TGTGCCAGCAGGTCAGACAGGGGAGATGTACCCCAGCATTTT.

The table lists this clonotype with a few counts. This rearrangement joins TRBV19 to TRBJ2-1, with D hard to call. Trimming removed 3 bases from V and 0 bases from J, with 9 bases in between. The CDR3 runs to 15 residues. Germline V gives CDR1 LNHDA, CDR2 SQIVND (reference sequence). In DNA form, the CDR3 reads TGTGCCAGTAGTATGTTTTCCCACTCCTACAATGAGCAGTTCTTC. Translated, it gives CASSMFSHSYNEQFF.

This clonotype was counted ten times or more. The rearrangement uses TRBV12-3 or TRBV12-4 and TRBJ2-2, with D perhaps TRBD2 (6 bases). Trimming left V 8 bases short and J 2 bases short, with 18 bases between. This CDR3 is 16 amino acids long. CDR3 sequence reads: CASVGLAGRNTGELFF. The CDR3 DNA is TGTGCCAGCGTAGGCCTTGCGGGACGTAACACCGGGGAGCTGTTTTTT.

In its sample, this clonotype was seen many times. The chain joins TRBV4-3 to TRBJ2-3; the match to TRBD2 covers 13 bases. The CDR3 is 18 residues long. Looked up from germline, CDR1 is LGHNA and CDR2 is YSLEER. Losses at the gene ends were 0 bases for V and 3 bases for J; bases not matched to a gene: 6. The CDR3 DNA sequence: TGCGCCAGCAGCCAAGATCTGACTAGCGGGAGGCTTACAGATACGCAGTATTTT. It is translated as CASSQDLTSGRLTDTQYF.

This clonotype was observed at least ten times. CDR3 nucleotide sequence: TGTGCCATCAGTGATTCGGGGGGGCCCTACGAGCAGTACTTC. Translating it yields CAISDSGGPYEQYF. The chain carries TRBV10-3 and TRBJ2-7, with 8 bases fitting TRBD2. The CDR3 is 14 residues long. V lost 3 bases and J lost 2; bases outside the gene matches: 3. Germline CDR1 reads ENHRY; CDR2 reads SYGVKD.

This clonotype came up many times. The rearrangement links TRBV5-1 to TRBJ2-3; D assignment may be TRBD1 or TRBD2 (5 bases each). CDR1 is SGHRS, CDR2 YFSETQ, per germline. The CDR3 contains 16 residues. The V and J ends lost 6 bases and 3 bases respectively, with 20 bases between them. CDR3 nucleotides: TGCGCCAGCAACGGGAAGAATAGCAAGGGGACAGATACGCAGTATTTT. Translated, it gives CASNGKNSKGTDTQYF.

This chain uses TRBV18 with TRBJ2-3, with 7 bases identical to TRBD1. The CDR3 spans 12 residues. From germline, CDR1 is KGHSH and CDR2 LQKENI. V shed 3 bases, J shed 8 bases, and the junction held 2 bases outside the gene matches. CDR3 loop: CASSPAGGTQYF. The CDR3 coding sequence is TGTGCCAGCTCACCGGCAGGGGGTACGCAGTATTTT.

This clonotype has at least ten counts. This sequence joins TRBV12-3 or TRBV12-4 and TRBJ2-3; 7 bases are a match to TRBD2. V lost 0 bases to trimming and J lost 7 bases; unmatched junction nucleotides: 4. This CDR3 comprises 14 residues. The CDR3 nucleotides are TGTGCCAGCAGTTTAGCGGGAGGGCCGTATACGCAGTATTTT. Protein product: CASSLAGGPYTQYF.